These 22 T cell receptor beta chains came from one sample sequenced in a study of blood T cell repertoires in COVID-19. Sequencing used immunoSEQ multiplex PCR; TCRdb keeps in-frame clones, though not all of them. The repertoire holds around 150,000 clones, 80% seen once, with approximately 3% in the top ten. Sample: PBMCs or T cells enriched from blood (not recorded which). The source is a woman in her sixties or seventies who had recovered from COVID-19.

The gene calls are TRBV5-6 and TRBJ1-2; 7 positions match TRBD1. The CDR3 is 14 amino acids. Germline assignment: CDR1 SGHDT and CDR2 YYEEEE. The trim removed 4 bases at V and 5 bases at J, leaving 8 bases unmatched. CDR3 loop: CASSPGQALYGYTF. The DNA of the CDR3 is TGTGCCAGCAGCCCTGGACAGGCGTTGTATGGCTACACCTTC.

This clone was seen a handful of times. J is TRBJ2-7 and V is TRBV19; tentative D call: TRBD1 (5 bases). CDR1 LNHDA and CDR2 SQIVND come from the germline V gene (reference sequence). Trimming removed 5 bases from V and 2 bases from J, with 10 bases in between. The CDR3 is 13 amino acids. The CDR3 spells CASSVGHPYEQYF. The CDR3, as DNA: TGTGCCAGTAGTGTAGGACACCCCTACGAGCAGTACTTC.

The table lists this clone with a count of one. Here the CDR3 reads CASSEQGTPYGYTF. The CDR3 bases are TGCGCCAGCAGTGAGCAGGGGACGCCATATGGCTACACCTTC. The chain couples TRBV10-2 to TRBJ1-2; D possibly corresponds to TRBD1 (6 bases). There are 14 residues in the CDR3. Trimming took 2 bases from V and 5 from J, leaving 12 bases between them. Germline loops: CDR1 WSHSY, CDR2 SAAADI.

CDR3 loop: CASSESQAPLYEQYF. CDR3 coding DNA: TGCGCCAGCAGTGAGTCGCAGGCTCCACTGTACGAGCAGTACTTC. V and J are TRBV10-2 and TRBJ2-7; no definite D call. Germline CDR1 and CDR2: WSHSY and SAAADI. Between the trimmed V and J ends, which lost 0 bases and 4 bases, there was a span of 13 bases. This CDR3 region has 15 residues.

The rearrangement links TRBV7-5 to TRBJ2-7; the D call of TRBD2 is as the table states it, not checked on the DNA. TRBV7-5 is flagged as a pseudogene. There are 16 residues in the CDR3. CDR3 nucleotide sequence: TGTGCCAGAAGCTTAGTCCCGGCTACTACGTCCTACGAGCAGTACTTC. Translation gives CARSLVPATTSYEQYF.

The genes are TRBV15 and TRBJ1-5, with D maybe TRBD1 (5 bases). The germline CDR1 and CDR2 sequences are LNHNV and YYDKDF (reference sequence). Trimming cost V 0 bases and J 4 bases, with 25 bases left between them. The CDR3 has 20 amino acids. CDR3 in DNA: TGTGCCACCAGCAGAGATTTTGCGTTAGGTGAACAGGATCGAAATCAGCCCCAGCATTTT. It codes for CATSRDFALGEQDRNQPQHF.

V is TRBV2 and J is TRBJ1-2, with D unclear. Germline-derived CDR1 and CDR2 are SNHLY and FYNNEI. This CDR3 has 14 amino acids. Trimming took 7 bases from V and 2 from J, leaving 14 bases between them. CDR3 loop: CASTRGNRNYGYTF. For the CDR3, the DNA is TGTGCCAGCACGCGAGGGAATCGAAACTATGGCTACACCTTC.

There are a few counts of this clone. The rearrangement joins TRBV5-4 to TRBJ2-7, with a tentative D call TRBD1 (6 bases). V was pared by 3 bases and J by 1 base, with 8 bases between. The CDR3 is 13 amino acids. Per the germline V gene, CDR1 is SGHNT and CDR2 is YYREEE (reference sequence). CDR3 sequence (DNA): TGTGCCAGCAGCTCGGACAGTTCCTACGAGCAGTACTTC. Amino acids: CASSSDSSYEQYF.

This clone was observed a few times. The genes are TRBV6-6 and TRBJ2-7; 12 bases are a match to TRBD2. The V gene's germline CDR1 is MNHNY and CDR2 SVGAGI (reference sequence). V was pared by 5 bases and J by 6 bases, with 11 bases of the junction left unmatched. The CDR3 runs to 16 residues. The CDR3 bases are TGTGCCAGCAGTCCGGGACTAGCGGGCTTGGGCGGCGAGCAGTACTTC. This sequence encodes CASSPGLAGLGGEQYF.

The chain couples TRBV3-1 (or the pseudogene TRBV3-2) to TRBJ2-1; TRBD2 matches at 7 bases. CDR3 length equals 15 residues. Trimming took 6 bases from V and 8 from J; bases not matched to a gene: 13. The V gene's germline CDR1 is LGHDT and CDR2 YNNKEL (reference sequence). The CDR3 region has the DNA TGTGCCAGCAGTCCTGGGGCTAGCGGAGGGTATGAGCAGTTCTTC. The encoded protein is CASSPGASGGYEQFF.

V is TRBV30 and J is TRBJ2-7; the match to TRBD2 covers 7 bases. The V segment lost 0 bases and the J segment 1 base; nucleotides outside the gene matches: 6. Germline values: CDR1 GTSNPN, CDR2 SVGIG (reference sequence). The CDR3 consists of 15 residues. As DNA, the CDR3 is TGTGCCTGGAGTGTTGGCGGGGGTAGGTCCTACGAGCAGTACTTC. Protein: CAWSVGGGRSYEQYF.

The rearrangement links TRBV12-3 or TRBV12-4 to TRBJ1-1, with D tentatively TRBD1 (5 bases). The CDR3 is made up of 11 amino acids. The V gene lost 3 bases and the J gene lost 11 bases, with 10 bases spanning the gap. The chain's CDR3 is CASSFGGWAFF. The CDR3 region has the DNA TGTGCCAGCAGTTTCGGGGGGTGGGCTTTCTTT.

The table lists this clone with a few counts. Distinct nucleotide sequences in the sample also encode this CDR3. The J gene is TRBJ2-3, the V gene TRBV5-1; TRBD2 matches at 13 bases. The CDR3 totals 16 residues. The germline V gene encodes CDR1 SGHRS and CDR2 YFSETQ. V was pared by 4 bases and J by 4 bases, with 6 bases of the junction left unmatched. The CDR3 loop is CASSKTSGGAPDTQYF. CDR3 nucleotide sequence: TGCGCCAGCAGCAAAACTAGCGGGGGGGCACCAGATACGCAGTATTTT. The full variable domain, rest sourced from reference TRBV5-1 and TRBJ2-3, is KAGVTQTPRYLIKTRGQQVTLSCSPISGHRSVSWYQQTPGQGLQFLFEYFSETQRNKGNFPGRFSGRQFSNSRSEMNVSTLELGDSALYLCASSKTSGGAPDTQYFGPGTRLTVL.

The V gene is TRBV10-3, the J gene TRBJ1-2, with a possible D match to TRBD1 (6 bases). V was shortened by 11 bases and J by 6 bases, with 16 bases between the two germline ends. Germline V gives CDR1 ENHRY, CDR2 SYGVKD. This CDR3 spans 12 amino acids. CDR3 DNA sequence: TGTGCCTCCTGGTCAGGGGCTGATGGCTACACCTTC. Its protein is CASWSGADGYTF.

The rearrangement joins TRBV19 to TRBJ1-2, with D possibly being TRBD1 (5 bases). The CDR3 runs to 13 residues. Trimming left V 8 bases short and J 1 base short, with 11 bases between. Germline CDR1 reads LNHDA; CDR2 reads SQIVND (reference sequence). The CDR3 protein is CASRTRDNYGYTF. CDR3 coding DNA: TGTGCCAGTCGTACCAGGGATAACTATGGCTACACCTTC.

This clone appeared a few times. J is TRBJ1-2 and V is TRBV13; a weak D match, TRBD1 (5 bases). This CDR3 comprises 14 residues. With 4 bases removed from V and 4 bases from J, the gap between germline ends came to 13 bases. Looked up from germline, CDR1 is PRHDT and CDR2 is FYEKMQ (reference sequence). The CDR3 DNA follows: TGTGCCAGCAGCTCGTCAGGGTTAGGCTATGGCTACACCTTC. Protein product: CASSSSGLGYGYTF.

This clone was detected only a few times. This sequence joins TRBV5-1 and TRBJ2-5, with a possible D match to TRBD2 (6 bases). Trimming took off 2 bases at V and 5 bases at J, with 13 bases between the two ends. The CDR3 consists of 14 residues. CDR1 and CDR2 (germline): SGHRS, YFSETQ. This chain's CDR3 is CASSFAGPGETQYF. The CDR3 DNA follows: TGCGCCAGCAGCTTTGCGGGGCCGGGGGAGACCCAGTACTTC.

The J gene is TRBJ2-7, the V gene TRBV20-1; D remains ambiguous. This CDR3 comprises 11 residues. V was cut by 6 bases and J by 3 bases, with 9 bases left in between. Per the germline V gene, CDR1 is DFQATT and CDR2 is SNEGSKA (reference sequence). CDR3 in amino acids: CSAPLLYEQYF. The CDR3 DNA reads TGCAGTGCCCCTCTCCTCTACGAGCAGTACTTC.

The V call is TRBV6-5, the J call TRBJ2-3; tentatively, D is TRBD2 (6 bases). The V end lost 4 bases, the J end lost 6 bases, and 17 bases lay between the germline ends. CDR1 and CDR2 (germline): MNHEY, SVGAGI. There are 15 residues in the CDR3. For the CDR3, the DNA is TGTGCCAGCAGTTCTGGGGGGATAGGAGCTGATACGCAGTATTTT. Translating it yields CASSSGGIGADTQYF.

V and J are TRBV4-2 and TRBJ1-2; D possibly corresponds to TRBD1 (5 bases). The CDR3 runs 14 residues. The V end lost 0 bases, the J end lost 8 bases, and 13 bases lay between the germline ends. Germline CDR1 is LGHNA and CDR2 is YNFKEQ. CDR3 nucleotide sequence: TGTGCCAGCAGCCAAGATAGGGGCGCTGGGGGCTACACCTTC. Protein sequence: CASSQDRGAGGYTF.

This clone was observed a single time. This chain joins TRBV3-1 (or the pseudogene TRBV3-2) and TRBJ2-3, with 12 bases matching TRBD2. Germline assignment: CDR1 LGHDT and CDR2 YNNKEL (reference sequence). The length of the CDR3 is 19 residues. J lost 4 bases, V lost 0 bases, and 11 bases had no gene match. The DNA of the CDR3 is TGTGCCAGCAGCCAAGATGTTCTAGCGGGGGGGGCAGGGGCAGATACGCAGTATTTT. Translated, it gives CASSQDVLAGGAGADTQYF.

The CDR3 sequence: CASTPITGFYGYTF. The DNA for the CDR3 is TGTGCCAGCACCCCAATAACAGGCTTCTATGGCTACACCTTC. The chain is built from TRBV27 and TRBJ1-2; the D gene is possibly TRBD1 (5 bases). This CDR3 has 14 amino acids. The ends were cut back, 7 bases at V and 4 bases at J, with 16 bases in the middle. Germline V gene sequence: CDR1 MNHEY, CDR2 SMNVEV (reference sequence).